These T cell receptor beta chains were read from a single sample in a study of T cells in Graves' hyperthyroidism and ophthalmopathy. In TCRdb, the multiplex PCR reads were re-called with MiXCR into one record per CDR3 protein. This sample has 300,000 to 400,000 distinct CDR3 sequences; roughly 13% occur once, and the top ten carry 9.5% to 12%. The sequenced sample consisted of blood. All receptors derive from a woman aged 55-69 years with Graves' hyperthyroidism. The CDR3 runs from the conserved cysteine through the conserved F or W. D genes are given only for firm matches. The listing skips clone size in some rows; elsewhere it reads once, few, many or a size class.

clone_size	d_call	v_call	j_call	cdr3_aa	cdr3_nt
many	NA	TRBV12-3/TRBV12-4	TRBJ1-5	CASSKVQRGQPQHF	TGTGCCAGCAGCAAAGTACAGAGGGGGCAGCCCCAGCATTTT
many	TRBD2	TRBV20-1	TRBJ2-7	CSAKPGLAYEQYF	TGCAGTGCTAAGCCGGGACTAGCTTACGAGCAGTACTTC
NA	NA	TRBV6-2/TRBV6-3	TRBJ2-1	CASSYSGAVKQFF	TGTGCCAGCAGTTACTCTGGAGCGGTTAAGCAGTTCTTC
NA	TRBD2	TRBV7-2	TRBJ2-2	CASSSQGGRVRTGELFF	TGTGCCAGCAGCTCCCAAGGCGGGAGGGTTAGAACCGGGGAGCTGTTTTTT
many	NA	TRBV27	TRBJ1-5	CASGRLGRDFNQPQHF	TGTGCCAGCGGACGTCTAGGCAGGGACTTCAATCAGCCCCAGCATTTT
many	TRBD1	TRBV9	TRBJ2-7	CASSKLGTGIYEQYF	TGTGCCAGCAGTAAGTTGGGGACAGGGATTTACGAGCAGTACTTC
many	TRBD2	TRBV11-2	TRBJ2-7	CASSLFPGLAGADYEQYF	TGTGCCAGCAGCCTATTCCCGGGACTAGCGGGAGCCGACTACGAGCAGTACTTC
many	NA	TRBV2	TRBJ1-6	CASSEGGDSPLHF	TGTGCCAGCAGTGAGGGCGGAGATTCACCCCTCCACTTT
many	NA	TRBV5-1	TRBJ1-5	CASSLAGPGANQPQHF	TGCGCCAGCAGCTTGGCCGGGCCAGGGGCCAATCAGCCCCAGCATTTT
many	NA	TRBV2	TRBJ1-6	CASSEDSSYNSPLHF	TGTGCCAGCAGTGAAGATAGCTCCTATAATTCACCCCTCCACTTT
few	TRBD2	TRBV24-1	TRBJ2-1	CATSDPGLAGNSASYNEQFF	TGTGCCACCAGTGATCCGGGACTAGCGGGAAATTCCGCCTCCTACAATGAGCAGTTCTTC
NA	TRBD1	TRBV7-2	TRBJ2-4	CASSLRTGTQNIQYF	TGTGCCAGCAGCTTAAGGACAGGGACCCAAAACATTCAGTACTTC
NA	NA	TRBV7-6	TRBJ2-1	CASSLGPLTSHVNEQFF	TGTGCCAGCAGCTTAGGGCCGTTGACTAGTCATGTTAATGAGCAGTTCTTC
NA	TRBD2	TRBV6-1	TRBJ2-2	CASSWTRNTGELFF	TGTGCCAGCAGTTGGACTAGAAACACCGGGGAGCTGTTTTTT
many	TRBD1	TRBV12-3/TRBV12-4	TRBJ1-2	CASNRGPGYGYTF	TGTGCCAGCAACAGGGGGCCTGGCTATGGCTACACCTTC
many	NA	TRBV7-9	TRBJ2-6	CASSAVRSGANVLTF	TGTGCCAGCAGCGCCGTTAGGTCTGGGGCCAACGTCCTGACTTTC
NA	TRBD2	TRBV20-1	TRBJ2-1	CSGGSELAGDNEQFF	TGCAGTGGAGGGTCGGAGCTAGCGGGGGACAATGAGCAGTTCTTC
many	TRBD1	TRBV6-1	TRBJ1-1	CASSSQGALKTFF	TGTGCCAGCAGTTCACAGGGGGCGTTGAAAACTTTCTTT
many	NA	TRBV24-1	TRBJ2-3	CATSDPGNTQYF	TGTGCCACCAGTGATCCCGGGAATACGCAGTATTTT
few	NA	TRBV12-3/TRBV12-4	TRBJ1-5	CQQPLPQTGGHRQPQHF	TGCCAGCAGCCACTACCCCAAACGGGGGGGCATCGACAGCCCCAGCATTTT
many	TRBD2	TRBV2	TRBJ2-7	CASRAGVDEQYF	TGTGCCAGCCGAGCGGGAGTCGACGAGCAGTACTTC
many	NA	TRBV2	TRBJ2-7	CASSEGDYRDSFYEQYF	TGTGCCAGCAGTGAAGGGGATTACCGGGACTCCTTCTACGAGCAGTACTTC
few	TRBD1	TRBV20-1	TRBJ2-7	CSARPPAGQGGYEQYF	TGCAGTGCTAGACCACCGGCTGGACAGGGGGGTTACGAGCAGTACTTC
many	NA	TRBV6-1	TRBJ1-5	CASSGVGGARGNQPQHF	TGTGCCAGCAGTGGCGTTGGGGGGGCTCGGGGCAATCAGCCCCAGCATTTT
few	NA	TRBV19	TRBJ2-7	CASSPTVQSYEQYF	TGTGCCAGTAGCCCCACTGTGCAGTCCTACGAGCAGTACTTC
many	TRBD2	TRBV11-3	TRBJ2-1	CASSSRLAGPPGDEQFF	TGTGCCAGCAGCTCCCGACTAGCGGGTCCCCCAGGGGATGAGCAGTTCTTC
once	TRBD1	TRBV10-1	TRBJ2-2	CASSAGTAGELFF	TGCGCCAGCAGTGCCGGGACAGCCGGGGAGCTGTTTTTT
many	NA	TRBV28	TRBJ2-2	CASSSPGAWGRAGELFF	TGTGCCAGCAGTTCGCCGGGGGCATGGGGGAGAGCCGGGGAGCTGTTTTTT
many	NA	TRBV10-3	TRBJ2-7	CAITGGINSYEQYF	TGTGCCATCACTGGGGGGATAAACTCCTACGAGCAGTACTTC
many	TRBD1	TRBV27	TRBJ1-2	CASSFQFRDRPPFGYTF	TGTGCCAGCAGTTTTCAATTCCGGGACAGGCCCCCTTTTGGCTACACCTTC
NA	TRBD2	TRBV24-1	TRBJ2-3	CATSDLNSGRKDTQYF	TGTGCCACCAGTGATTTGAATAGCGGGAGAAAAGATACGCAGTATTTT
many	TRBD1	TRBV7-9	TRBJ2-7	CASSLVVGTGGISYEQYF	TGTGCCAGCAGCTTAGTAGTGGGGACAGGGGGTATATCCTACGAGCAGTACTTC
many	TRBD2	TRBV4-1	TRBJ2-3	CASGREGTTDTQYF	TGCGCCAGCGGGCGGGAGGGAACCACAGATACGCAGTATTTT